Below are 2 T cell receptor beta chains sequenced from a single sample in a study of blood T cell repertoires in COVID-19. Using immunoSEQ multiplex PCR, the repertoire was profiled, and TCRdb retains in-frame clones only, with some absent. Of 190,000 or so clones detected, 70% to 85% appear once; the ten largest clones hold approximately 13%. Specimen: peripheral blood. The origin of the receptors is a man between 50 and 59 years old who had recovered from COVID-19.

In its sample, this clone was seen many times. This chain links TRBV5-1 with TRBJ1-1; D remains unclear. CDR1 SGHRS and CDR2 YFSETQ come from the germline V gene. V lost 3 bases and J lost 5, with 11 bases in between. The CDR3 length is 13 residues. CDR3 DNA: TGCGCCAGCAGCTACGGGGTCAAGACTGAAGCTTTCTTT. The encoded protein is CASSYGVKTEAFF. The entire variable domain, with the rest obtained from reference TRBV5-1 and TRBJ1-1, is as follows: KAGVTQTPRYLIKTRGQQVTLSCSPISGHRSVSWYQQTPGQGLQFLFEYFSETQRNKGNFPGRFSGRQFSNSRSEMNVSTLELGDSALYLCASSYGVKTEAFFGQGTRLTVV.

This chain uses TRBV7-8 with TRBJ2-3; maybe TRBD2 (5 bases). The CDR3 extends over 16 amino acids. Trimming removed 1 base at V and 0 bases at J, with 11 bases between. CDR1 and CDR2 from the germline V gene are SGHVS and FQNEAQ. The CDR3, as DNA: TGTGCCAGCAGCTTAGTTGCGGGTGGAAGCACAGATACGCAGTATTTT. This codes for CASSLVAGGSTDTQYF.